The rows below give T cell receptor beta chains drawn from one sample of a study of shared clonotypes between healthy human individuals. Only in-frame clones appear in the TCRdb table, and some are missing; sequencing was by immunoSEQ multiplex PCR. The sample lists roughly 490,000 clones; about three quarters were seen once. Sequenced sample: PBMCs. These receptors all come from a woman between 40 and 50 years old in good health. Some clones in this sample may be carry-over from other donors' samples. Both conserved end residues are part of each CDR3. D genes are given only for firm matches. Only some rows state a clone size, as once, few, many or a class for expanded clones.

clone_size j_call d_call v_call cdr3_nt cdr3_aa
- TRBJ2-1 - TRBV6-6 TGTTCGGGCGGAGAACACCTGTGGGATGAGCAGTTCTTC CSGGEHLWDEQFF
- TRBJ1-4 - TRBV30 TGTGCCTGGAGTGTTTCCCGGGGGCCCACTAATGAAAAACTGTTTTTT CAWSVSRGPTNEKLFF
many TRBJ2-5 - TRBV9 TGTGCCAGCAGCGTAGATCCTAGCAGAGGAGAGACCCAGTACTTC CASSVDPSRGETQYF
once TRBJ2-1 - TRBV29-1 TGCAGCGTTGTAGAGGCAGACAATGAGCAGTTCTTC CSVVEADNEQFF
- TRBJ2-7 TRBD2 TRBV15 TGTGTCACCAGCAGACAGACCCTAGCGGACGAGCAGTACTTC CVTSRQTLADEQYF
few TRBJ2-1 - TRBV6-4 TGTGCCAGCAGATCGCTGGCTGGTGAATACAATGAGCAGTTCTTC CASRSLAGEYNEQFF
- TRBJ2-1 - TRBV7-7 TGTGCCAGCAGCTTAGCACTAAGCTCCTACAATGAGCAGTTCTTC CASSLALSSYNEQFF
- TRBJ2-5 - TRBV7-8 TGTGCCAGCAGTAGATCTTCCGGGGTAGAGACCCAGTACTTC CASSRSSGVETQYF
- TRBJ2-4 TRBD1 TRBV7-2 TGTGCCAGCAGCCTCCGGGACAGGGGAAACATTCAGTACTTC CASSLRDRGNIQYF
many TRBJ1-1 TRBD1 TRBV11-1 TGTGCCAGCAGCCGGGACAGAGGGACTACTGAAGCTTTCTTT CASSRDRGTTEAFF
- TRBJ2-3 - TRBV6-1 TGTGCCAGCAGTGAAGCGGAAAGCACAGATACGCAGTATTTT CASSEAESTDTQYF
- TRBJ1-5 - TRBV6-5 TGTGCCAGCAGTATAAGGGGAAATCAGCCCCAGCATTTT CASSIRGNQPQHF
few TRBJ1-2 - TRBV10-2 TGCGCCAGCAGTGACAGGGCCTATGGCTACACCTTC CASSDRAYGYTF
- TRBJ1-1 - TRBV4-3 TGCGCCAGCAGCCAAGAGCACCCTTTGGTAGCTTTCTTT CASSQEHPLVAFF
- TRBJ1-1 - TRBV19 TGTGCCAGTAGTATGGTGGGATTCACTGAAGCTTTCTTT CASSMVGFTEAFF
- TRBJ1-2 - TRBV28 TGTGCCAGCAGTTTTGGACTAGGGGACTATGGCTACACCTTC CASSFGLGDYGYTF
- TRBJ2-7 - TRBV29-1 TGCAGCGTTAAAGTGGGGAGCGGCTCCTACGAGCAGTACTTC CSVKVGSGSYEQYF
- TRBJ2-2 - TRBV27 TGTGCCAGCAGTTTCGCCAGGGCGGACACCGGGGAGCTGTTTTTT CASSFARADTGELFF
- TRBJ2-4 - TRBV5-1 TGCGCCAGCAGCTTGGGGCGGGACATTCAGTACTTC CASSLGRDIQYF
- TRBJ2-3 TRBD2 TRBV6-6 TGTGCCAGCAGTTATCCCTCTAGCGGGAACACAGATACGCAGTATTTT CASSYPSSGNTDTQYF
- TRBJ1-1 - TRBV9 TGTGCCAGCAGCGTAGTCGGCGATAACACTGAAGCTTTCTTT CASSVVGDNTEAFF
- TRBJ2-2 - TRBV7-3 TGTGCCAGCAGCTTAAGGACTACGAACACCGGGGAGCTGTTTTTT CASSLRTTNTGELFF
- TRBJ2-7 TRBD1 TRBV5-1 TGCGCCAGCAGCGAACAGGGGAGCTCCTACGAGCAGTACTTC CASSEQGSSYEQYF
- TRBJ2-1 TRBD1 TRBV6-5 TGTGCCAGCAGGCAGACAGGGGGCAATACGCATGAGCAGTTCTTC CASRQTGGNTHEQFF
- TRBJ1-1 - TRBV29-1 TGCAGCGGTGGACACATGAACACTGAAGCTTTCTTT CSGGHMNTEAFF
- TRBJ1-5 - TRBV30 TGTGCCTGGAGCTCCGGACCTATCACGCCCCAGCATTTT CAWSSGPITPQHF
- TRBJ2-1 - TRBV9 TGTGCCAGCAGCGTAGCTCGGCTAGAGCAGTTCTTC CASSVARLEQFF
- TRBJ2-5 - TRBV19 TGTGCCAGCAGTTCGTCCGGGGCCCCCTGGACCCAGTACTTC CASSSSGAPWTQYF